These 6 T cell receptor beta chains were sequenced from one sample in a study of blood T cell repertoires in COVID-19. Here immunoSEQ multiplex PCR was the method, and the copy in TCRdb shows in-frame clones only, minus some. This sample has 540,000 or so clones, with roughly nine tenths found just once. The specimen was peripheral blood. The receptors were sampled from a woman aged 45-65 years with COVID-19, enrolled during active disease.

The rearrangement joins TRBV19 to TRBJ1-6; maybe TRBD1 (6 bases). Germline V gene data show CDR1 as LNHDA and CDR2 as SQIVND (reference sequence). V was shortened by 6 bases and J by 8 bases, with 17 bases between the two germline ends. The CDR3 is 15 residues long. Here the CDR3 reads CASRSIQGEYSPLHF. The CDR3, as DNA: TGTGCCAGTAGATCCATACAGGGAGAATATTCACCCCTCCACTTT.

This rearrangement joins TRBV12-3 or TRBV12-4 to TRBJ2-1, with a weak D call TRBD1 (6 bases). The CDR3 spans 10 residues. Trimming took off 6 bases at V and 15 bases at J, with 12 bases between the two ends. The CDR3 protein is CASSGQSPFF. CDR3 in DNA: TGTGCCAGCAGCGGACAGTCCCCGTTCTTC.

The CDR3, as DNA: TGTGCCAGCAGCTCCGCCAGACAGATATCTAACTATGGCTACACCTTC. This encodes CASSSARQISNYGYTF. The J gene is TRBJ1-2, the V gene TRBV11-2, with a weak D call TRBD1 (5 bases). CDR3 length: 16 residues. V lost 4 bases and J 0 bases, leaving 15 bases between the germline ends. Germline V lookup: CDR1 SGHAT, CDR2 FQNNGV.

The chain uses TRBV3-1 (or the pseudogene TRBV3-2) and TRBJ1-5; D remains ambiguous. The CDR3 is 14 amino acids. The V end was cut by 0 bases, the J end by 7 bases, with 10 bases between. Germline V gives CDR1 LGHDT, CDR2 YNNKEL (reference sequence). CDR3 residues: CASSQEPGRQPQHF. The CDR3 DNA reads as TGTGCCAGCAGCCAAGAGCCGGGGAGGCAGCCCCAGCATTTT.

This chain connects TRBV10-3 to TRBJ1-3; D uncertain. CDR1 and CDR2 (germline): ENHRY, SYGVKD. This CDR3 contains 15 residues. V was pared by 2 bases and J by 0 bases, with 8 bases between. Here the CDR3 DNA reads TGTGCCATCAGTGAGGATCCGAGCTCTGGAAACACCATATATTTT. Translating gives CAISEDPSSGNTIYF.

The gene calls are TRBV10-2 and TRBJ1-4; 7 nucleotides match TRBD1. There are 14 residues in the CDR3. V was pared by 6 bases and J by 6 bases, with 7 bases of the junction left unmatched. Germline V lookup: CDR1 WSHSY, CDR2 SAAADI. The CDR3 DNA sequence: TGCGCCAGCAGATTGGCAGGGGGGTATGAAAAACTGTTTTTT. Translated, it gives CASRLAGGYEKLFF.